The sample holds one count of the clone carrying this T cell receptor beta chain. This sample is part of a study of control samples from healthy donors and cancer patients. Germline V gives CDR1 SGHTA, CDR2 FQGNSA. The V segment lost 2 bases and the J segment 3 bases; nucleotides outside the gene matches: 3. CDR3 length: 15 amino acids. TCRdb's table, derived via immunoSEQ multiplex PCR, lists solely in-frame clones and lacks some. The data hold some 87,000 clones, with 91% observed a single time. The source material was blood. This TCR was recovered from a man in his thirties or forties in good health. The rearrangement uses TRBV7-2 and TRBJ2-3; 9 bases are shared with TRBD2. CDR3 sequence (DNA): TGTGCCAGCAGCTTACGCGGGGGGGATACAGATACGCAGTATTTT. Its translation is CASSLRGGDTDTQYF.